These 11 T cell receptor beta chains originate from one sample sequenced in a study of early T cells in non-severe SARS-CoV-2 infection. TCRdb independently ran MiXCR on the 5' RACE reads; one entry per CDR3 protein. The sample includes around 71,000 distinct CDR3 sequences, roughly 15% of them seen just once. Sequencing was performed on whole blood, taken at baseline. The receptors were sampled from an adult who was a healthcare worker with PCR-confirmed SARS-CoV-2 infection or an uninfected control (not recorded which).

The chain carries TRBV2 and TRBJ2-1, with 12 bases lining up with TRBD2. Germline V gene data show CDR1 as SNHLY and CDR2 as FYNNEI. The CDR3 is 13 amino acids. V dropped 6 bases and J dropped 15; count of bases not matched to a gene: 9. CDR3 DNA: TGTGCCAGCAGAAAGGGACTAGCGGGCACAGTGTTCTTC. The encoded protein is CASRKGLAGTVFF.

The chain carries TRBV18 and TRBJ2-1; TRBD1 agrees at 7 bases. This CDR3 has 14 residues. CDR1 and CDR2 (germline): KGHSH, LQKENI. V lost 4 bases to trimming and J lost 8 bases; unmatched junction nucleotides: 8. CDR3 amino acids: CASSQGAITYEQFF. CDR3 bases: TGTGCCAGCTCACAGGGGGCTATTACCTATGAGCAGTTCTTC.

This clonotype was seen many times. The chain employs TRBV18 and TRBJ2-2, with 7 bases matching TRBD2. The junction had 9 bases not matched to a gene; V was cut back by 2 bases and J by 3 bases. Germline V gene data show CDR1 as KGHSH and CDR2 as LQKENI. The CDR3 sequence is 17 residues long. The CDR3 loop is CASSPELLADYTGELFF. In DNA form, the CDR3 reads TGTGCCAGCTCACCAGAGTTGCTAGCGGACTACACCGGGGAGCTGTTTTTT.

This clonotype was observed at least ten times. The chain combines TRBV4-1 with TRBJ1-5; D unclear. In germline, CDR1 is MGHRA, CDR2 YSYEKL. V was shortened by 0 bases and J by 4 bases, with 4 bases between the two germline ends. The CDR3 runs 13 residues. Here the CDR3 reads CASSQDPNQPQHF. The CDR3 DNA reads TGCGCCAGCAGCCAAGATCCAAATCAGCCCCAGCATTTT.

The gene calls are TRBV3-1 and TRBJ1-4; tentatively, D is TRBD1 (6 bases). Germline values: CDR1 LGHDT, CDR2 YNNKEL (reference sequence). Between the trimmed V and J ends, which lost 0 bases and 7 bases, there was a span of 12 bases. The CDR3 loop spans 15 amino acids. CDR3 sequence reads: CASSQDGRGGEKLFF. The CDR3 DNA sequence: TGTGCCAGCAGCCAAGATGGAAGGGGGGGTGAAAAACTGTTTTTT.

The chain combines TRBV3-1 with TRBJ1-1; 7 nucleotides align to TRBD1. Germline trimming cut 3 bases from V and 1 base from J; bases unmatched to any gene: 5. CDR1 and CDR2 (germline): LGHDT, YNNKEL (reference sequence). The length of the CDR3 is 15 residues. CDR3 in amino acids: CASSHTGTANTEAFF. The DNA for the CDR3 is TGTGCCAGCAGCCACACCGGGACAGCGAACACTGAAGCTTTCTTT.

The J gene is TRBJ2-7, the V gene TRBV7-2; possibly TRBD1 for D (5 bases). CDR1 SGHTA and CDR2 FQGNSA come from the germline V gene. The V gene lost 5 bases and the J gene lost 3 bases, with 20 bases spanning the gap. The CDR3 sequence is 16 residues long. DNA of the CDR3: TGTGCCAGCAGCCCTAGAGGTGGGGCTACCTTCTACGAGCAGTACTTC. Translation: CASSPRGGATFYEQYF.

This clonotype has ten or more counts. The chain recombines TRBV19 with TRBJ2-1; 11 bases are shared with TRBD2. The V gene's germline CDR1 is LNHDA and CDR2 SQIVND (reference sequence). Trimming removed 5 bases from V and 7 bases from J; junction bases left unmatched: 10. This CDR3 region has 16 residues. CDR3 sequence reads: CASSGKLAGARNEQFF. CDR3 DNA: TGTGCCAGTAGTGGGAAACTAGCGGGAGCGCGGAATGAGCAGTTCTTC.

This clonotype turned up a few times. The J gene is TRBJ2-1, the V gene TRBV20-1, with a possible D match to TRBD2 (6 bases). Germline V lookup: CDR1 DFQATT, CDR2 SNEGSKA (reference sequence). The CDR3 spans 13 residues. V was trimmed by 2 bases and J by 5 bases, leaving 10 bases between them. The CDR3 coding sequence is TGCAGTGCTAGATGGGCTAGCGACAATGAGCAGTTCTTC. It translates to CSARWASDNEQFF.

This clonotype was observed at least ten times. This sequence joins TRBV19 and TRBJ2-5, with TRBD1 matching 10 bases. Germline V CDR1 and CDR2: LNHDA, SQIVND (reference sequence). The CDR3 runs 16 residues. J lost 5 bases, V lost 5 bases, and 11 bases had no gene match. The CDR3 sequence is CASSEDRGLVVETQYF. The CDR3 DNA reads TGTGCCAGTAGTGAAGACAGGGGGCTGGTAGTGGAGACCCAGTACTTC. The variable domain in full, with the rest retrieved from reference TRBV19 and TRBJ2-5, is DGGITQSPKYLFRKEGQNVTLSCEQNLNHDAMYWYRQDPGQGLRLIYYSQIVNDFQKGDIAEGYSVSREKKESFPLTVTSAQKNPTAFYLCASSEDRGLVVETQYFGPGTRLLVL.

The V and J genes are TRBV20-1 and TRBJ2-7, with 7 bases that match TRBD1. This CDR3 is built from 15 residues. Germline trimming cut 0 bases from V and 5 bases from J; bases unmatched to any gene: 10. CDR1 is DFQATT, CDR2 SNEGSKA, per germline (reference sequence). CDR3 DNA: TGCAGTGCTAGAGAGTCGAACAGGGGCACAGACGAGCAGTACTTC. It specifies CSARESNRGTDEQYF.